This T cell receptor beta chain was captured in a study of cytomegalovirus exposure and HLA in healthy donors. The PCR made use of 60 Vbeta and 13 Jbeta primers. TCRdb's table, derived via immunoSEQ multiplex PCR, lists solely in-frame clones and lacks some. The data show approximately 240,000 clones, 70% to 85% seen once. Details on this clone: Its specificity is not known.

Findings of the study overall: In vitro testing confirmed a few CMV-associated chains as specific for CMV antigens. With later analysis, a missense DCLRE1C variant became linked to TCR beta V- and J-gene trimming. Some segments of the V type, notably TRBV6-2 and TRBV6-3, were excluded as indistinguishable.

The CDR3 length is 20 residues. V usage is TRBV12-2 and J usage is TRBJ2-5; TRBD1 was called by the table and not checked on the DNA. TRBV12-2 is given as a pseudogene. This sequence was found in a woman aged 55-69 years in good health and CMV-seropositive. Sequencing was done on a sample of PBMCs. The CDR3 DNA follows: TGTGCAAGTCGCTTAGTAGAGCCCCTGGTAGGTGGACAGGGGGAAGAGACCCAGTACTTC. This sequence encodes CASRLVEPLVGGQGEETQYF.